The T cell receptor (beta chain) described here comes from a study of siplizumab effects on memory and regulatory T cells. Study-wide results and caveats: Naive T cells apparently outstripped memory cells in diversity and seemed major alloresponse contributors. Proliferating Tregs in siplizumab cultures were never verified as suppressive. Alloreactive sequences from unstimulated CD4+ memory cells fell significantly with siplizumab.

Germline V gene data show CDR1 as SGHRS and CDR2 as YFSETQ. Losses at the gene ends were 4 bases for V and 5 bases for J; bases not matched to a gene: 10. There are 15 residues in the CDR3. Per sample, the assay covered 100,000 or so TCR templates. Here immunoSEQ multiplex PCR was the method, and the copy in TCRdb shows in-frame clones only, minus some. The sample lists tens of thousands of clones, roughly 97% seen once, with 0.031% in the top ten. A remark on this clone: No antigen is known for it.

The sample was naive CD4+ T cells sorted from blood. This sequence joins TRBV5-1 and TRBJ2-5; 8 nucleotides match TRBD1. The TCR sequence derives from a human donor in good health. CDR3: CASSQGQGGRETQYF. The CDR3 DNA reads TGCGCCAGCAGCCAAGGACAGGGTGGGAGGGAGACCCAGTACTTC. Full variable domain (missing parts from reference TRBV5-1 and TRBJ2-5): KAGVTQTPRYLIKTRGQQVTLSCSPISGHRSVSWYQQTPGQGLQFLFEYFSETQRNKGNFPGRFSGRQFSNSRSEMNVSTLELGDSALYLCASSQGQGGRETQYFGPGTRLLVL.